These T cell receptor beta chains were read from a single sample in a study of lymphopenia after photon versus proton radiotherapy. TCRdb's table, derived via immunoSEQ multiplex PCR, lists solely in-frame clones and lacks some. The sample yields some 70,000 clones, around 87% seen once. The input for sequencing was peripheral blood, taken from a patient treated with proton-based radiotherapy. These receptors were obtained from a man older than 75 with esophageal cancer. Both conserved end residues are part of each CDR3. Fields, in order: clone size, J gene, V gene, D gene, CDR3 DNA, CDR3 protein. D genes are given only for firm matches. Rows give clone size only sometimes, using once, few, many, or a class for an expanded clone.

abundance: few; j_gene: TRBJ1-3; v_gene: TRBV19; d_gene: .; CDR3nt: TGTGCCAGTAGATCTCAAGTGGACACGGCTGGAAACACCATATATTTT; CDR3aa: CASRSQVDTAGNTIYF
abundance: .; j_gene: TRBJ2-7; v_gene: TRBV2; d_gene: .; CDR3nt: .; CDR3aa: CASSGWGTSSTSEYEQYF
abundance: .; j_gene: TRBJ2-5; v_gene: TRBV5-4; d_gene: TRBD2; CDR3nt: TGTGCCAGCAGCTTGGCCCCACTGGGAGCGGGGGGCGAGACCCAGTACTTC; CDR3aa: CASSLAPLGAGGETQYF
abundance: .; j_gene: TRBJ2-1; v_gene: TRBV4-1; d_gene: TRBD1; CDR3nt: TGCGCCAGCAGCCAAAAGGGGGCCCCGGAGACAGGGATAAATGAGCAGTTCTTC; CDR3aa: CASSQKGAPETGINEQFF
abundance: .; j_gene: TRBJ2-3; v_gene: TRBV28; d_gene: .; CDR3nt: TGTGCCAGCAGTTTCCCTAGCGTCCGGGGGCCGGTCGGAGATACGCAGTATTTT; CDR3aa: CASSFPSVRGPVGDTQYF
abundance: .; j_gene: TRBJ2-2; v_gene: TRBV9; d_gene: .; CDR3nt: TGTGCCAGCAGCGTAGAGGCGGGGCAGGGCGGGGAGCTGTTTTTT; CDR3aa: CASSVEAGQGGELFF
abundance: .; j_gene: TRBJ2-5; v_gene: TRBV5-1; d_gene: .; CDR3nt: TGCGCCAGCAGCTTGGGTGAATTAGGGTTCGAGACCCAGTACTTC; CDR3aa: CASSLGELGFETQYF
abundance: .; j_gene: TRBJ1-1; v_gene: TRBV7-2; d_gene: .; CDR3nt: TGTGCCAGCAGCTACGGGGGACCGTCCGTCGAAGCTTTCTTT; CDR3aa: CASSYGGPSVEAFF
abundance: .; j_gene: TRBJ2-2; v_gene: TRBV9; d_gene: .; CDR3nt: TGTGCCAGCAGCGTAGGACAGACTTCCGGGGAGCTGTTTTTT; CDR3aa: CASSVGQTSGELFF
abundance: .; j_gene: TRBJ2-7; v_gene: TRBV5-4; d_gene: .; CDR3nt: TGTGCCAGCAGCTTAAACCCTTACTACGAGCAGTACTTC; CDR3aa: CASSLNPYYEQYF
abundance: once; j_gene: TRBJ2-1; v_gene: TRBV9; d_gene: TRBD1; CDR3nt: TGTGCCAGCAGCGTAGTAGGGACAGCTTCAATTGAGCAGTTCTTC; CDR3aa: CASSVVGTASIEQFF
abundance: few; j_gene: TRBJ1-1; v_gene: TRBV5-4; d_gene: .; CDR3nt: TGTGCCAGCAGCACCAAACAATCCACTGAAGCTTTCTTT; CDR3aa: CASSTKQSTEAFF
abundance: once; j_gene: TRBJ1-1; v_gene: TRBV19; d_gene: .; CDR3nt: TGTGCCAGTGGCACCCGGCGGGTATACACTGAAGCTTTCTTT; CDR3aa: CASGTRRVYTEAFF
abundance: .; j_gene: TRBJ2-1; v_gene: TRBV13; d_gene: TRBD2; CDR3nt: TGTGCCAGCAGCTTAGTGTTTCGACTAGCGGGAGGTCACAATGAGCAGTTCTTC; CDR3aa: CASSLVFRLAGGHNEQFF
abundance: .; j_gene: TRBJ2-6; v_gene: TRBV2; d_gene: .; CDR3nt: TGTGCCAGCAGTGGAGGGGGGCCCCTCTCTGGGGCCAACGTCCTGACTTTC; CDR3aa: CASSGGGPLSGANVLTF
abundance: .; j_gene: TRBJ1-1; v_gene: TRBV5-5; d_gene: .; CDR3nt: TGTGCCAGCAGCTTGGGGGGGCCCGACACTGAAGCTTTCTTT; CDR3aa: CASSLGGPDTEAFF
abundance: .; j_gene: TRBJ2-7; v_gene: TRBV5-6; d_gene: .; CDR3nt: TGTGCCAGCAGCTCCGGGGCCATCTACGAGCAGTACTTC; CDR3aa: CASSSGAIYEQYF
abundance: .; j_gene: TRBJ2-3; v_gene: TRBV4-3; d_gene: .; CDR3nt: TGCGCCAGCAGCCAAGCCAACACAGATACGCAGTATTTT; CDR3aa: CASSQANTDTQYF
abundance: .; j_gene: TRBJ2-3; v_gene: TRBV11-3; d_gene: .; CDR3nt: TGTGCCAGCAGCCTAACTACAGATACGCAGTATTTT; CDR3aa: CASSLTTDTQYF
abundance: .; j_gene: TRBJ1-2; v_gene: TRBV6-1; d_gene: .; CDR3nt: TGTGCCAGCATGCCAGGGTTCGTCTATGGCTACACCTTC; CDR3aa: CASMPGFVYGYTF
abundance: .; j_gene: TRBJ1-1; v_gene: TRBV7-2; d_gene: .; CDR3nt: TGTGCCAGCAGCTTAGTAGGGGTATACACTGAAGCTTTCTTT; CDR3aa: CASSLVGVYTEAFF
abundance: .; j_gene: TRBJ1-3; v_gene: TRBV11-2; d_gene: .; CDR3nt: TGTGCCAGCAGCCAGAGTCTCGGAAACACCATATATTTT; CDR3aa: CASSQSLGNTIYF
abundance: .; j_gene: TRBJ2-7; v_gene: TRBV6-6; d_gene: TRBD1; CDR3nt: TGTGCCAGCAGTTGGACAGGGGTCGAGCAGTACTTC; CDR3aa: CASSWTGVEQYF
abundance: .; j_gene: TRBJ2-4; v_gene: TRBV7-9; d_gene: TRBD2; CDR3nt: TGTGCCAGCAGCCCAAGGGAGGGGTGGGACATTCAGTACTTC; CDR3aa: CASSPREGWDIQYF
abundance: .; j_gene: TRBJ1-6; v_gene: TRBV7-9; d_gene: .; CDR3nt: TGTGCCAGCAGCTTAGCACTGGGAGGACCTACACCCCTCCACTTT; CDR3aa: CASSLALGGPTPLHF
abundance: .; j_gene: TRBJ2-5; v_gene: TRBV30; d_gene: .; CDR3nt: TGTGCCTGGAGCGGAGGACAGTCTGAGACCCAGTACTTC; CDR3aa: CAWSGGQSETQYF
abundance: .; j_gene: TRBJ2-6; v_gene: TRBV19; d_gene: .; CDR3nt: TGTGCCACCTCCGGGACACCGAGCTCTGGGGCCAACGTCCTGACTTTC; CDR3aa: CATSGTPSSGANVLTF
abundance: .; j_gene: TRBJ1-3; v_gene: TRBV5-1; d_gene: .; CDR3nt: TGCGCCAGCAGCCCCCAGTTTTCTGGAAACACCATATATTTT; CDR3aa: CASSPQFSGNTIYF
abundance: .; j_gene: TRBJ2-5; v_gene: TRBV9; d_gene: TRBD2; CDR3nt: TGTGCCAGCAGCGTAGCTCCCCTGGGACTAGCGGGGGGAACCCAGTACTTC; CDR3aa: CASSVAPLGLAGGTQYF
abundance: .; j_gene: TRBJ2-3; v_gene: TRBV11-2; d_gene: .; CDR3nt: TGTGCCAGCAGCTTAGTGGGGGGCCAAGATACGCAGTATTTT; CDR3aa: CASSLVGGQDTQYF
abundance: .; j_gene: TRBJ2-1; v_gene: TRBV10-1; d_gene: .; CDR3nt: TGCGCCAGCAGTGAGTCCGGCTCCTACAATGAGCAGTTCTTC; CDR3aa: CASSESGSYNEQFF
abundance: .; j_gene: TRBJ2-1; v_gene: TRBV7-5; d_gene: .; CDR3nt: TGTGTCAGAAGCTCCCCTAGGGGAAGCGGGAGGGCCCTCGAGCCCTACAATGAGCAGTTCTTC; CDR3aa: CVRSSPRGSGRALEPYNEQFF
abundance: .; j_gene: TRBJ2-1; v_gene: TRBV11-3; d_gene: .; CDR3nt: TGTGCCAGCAGCCCCCCTGGGGAGGTAGGTGAGCAGTTCTTC; CDR3aa: CASSPPGEVGEQFF
abundance: .; j_gene: TRBJ1-2; v_gene: TRBV6-6; d_gene: .; CDR3nt: TGTGCCAGCACCCGCCCGGGCAATACTAACTATGGCTACACCTTC; CDR3aa: CASTRPGNTNYGYTF
abundance: .; j_gene: TRBJ1-2; v_gene: TRBV5-1; d_gene: .; CDR3nt: TGCGCCAGCAGCCAAGTAGGGGGGTCCTATGGCTACACCTTC; CDR3aa: CASSQVGGSYGYTF
abundance: .; j_gene: TRBJ2-5; v_gene: TRBV10-3; d_gene: .; CDR3nt: TGTGCCATCAGTGTCGGACCGTTGGAGACCCAGTACTTC; CDR3aa: CAISVGPLETQYF
abundance: .; j_gene: TRBJ2-3; v_gene: TRBV18; d_gene: TRBD2; CDR3nt: TGTGCCAGCTCACCGACTAGCGGCACAGATACGCAGTATTTT; CDR3aa: CASSPTSGTDTQYF
abundance: .; j_gene: TRBJ2-1; v_gene: TRBV7-2; d_gene: .; CDR3nt: TGTGCCAGCACCCCGAGGTCAGGCTCCTACAATGAGCAGTTCTTC; CDR3aa: CASTPRSGSYNEQFF
abundance: few; j_gene: TRBJ1-1; v_gene: TRBV10-3; d_gene: TRBD1; CDR3nt: TGTGCCATCAGGACAGGGGACAACACTGAAGCTTTCTTT; CDR3aa: CAIRTGDNTEAFF
abundance: .; j_gene: TRBJ1-5; v_gene: TRBV2; d_gene: .; CDR3nt: TGTGCCAGCAAACTTAGACAACCGCGAGGCAATCAGCCCCAGCATTTT; CDR3aa: CASKLRQPRGNQPQHF
abundance: .; j_gene: TRBJ2-3; v_gene: TRBV7-3; d_gene: TRBD1; CDR3nt: TGTGCCAGCAGCTCGACAGGGGCCGAGGGTACGCAGTATTTT; CDR3aa: CASSSTGAEGTQYF
abundance: .; j_gene: TRBJ1-2; v_gene: TRBV7-9; d_gene: TRBD1; CDR3nt: TGTGCCAGCAGCTTAGAAGGGACAGGGTCAAGCTTC; CDR3aa: CASSLEGTGSSF
abundance: .; j_gene: TRBJ1-2; v_gene: TRBV5-1; d_gene: TRBD1; CDR3nt: TGCGCCAGCAGCCTGAGGACAGGGGGCAGATATGGCTACACCTTC; CDR3aa: CASSLRTGGRYGYTF
abundance: .; j_gene: TRBJ2-1; v_gene: TRBV6-4; d_gene: .; CDR3nt: TGTGCCAGCAGTGAGGACAGTATCAATGAGCAGTTCTTC; CDR3aa: CASSEDSINEQFF
abundance: .; j_gene: TRBJ1-1; v_gene: TRBV19; d_gene: .; CDR3nt: TGTGCCAGTAGTATGAGGTCGGGGAGCCGTCCTGGAGCTTTCTTT; CDR3aa: CASSMRSGSRPGAFF
abundance: few; j_gene: TRBJ1-1; v_gene: TRBV5-3; d_gene: TRBD1; CDR3nt: TGTGCCAGAAGCCCTCGGACAGGTCGGCGTCAGGGGAACACTGAAGCTTTCTTT; CDR3aa: CARSPRTGRRQGNTEAFF
abundance: .; j_gene: TRBJ2-5; v_gene: TRBV11-1; d_gene: .; CDR3nt: TGTGCCAGCAGCCCCACTAGGGAAGAGACCCAGTACTTC; CDR3aa: CASSPTREETQYF